These T cell receptor beta chains were read from a single sample in a study of cytomegalovirus exposure and HLA in healthy donors. Repertoires were generated with immunoSEQ multiplex PCR, while TCRdb's copy carries only in-frame clones and drops some. The repertoire holds a few hundred thousand clones, with approximately 86% as singletons. Sequences were obtained from PBMCs. These receptors originate from a man under 40 in good health and CMV-seronegative. The CDR3 runs from the conserved cysteine through the conserved F or W. A D gene is named only where the DNA matches it firmly. The size field is filled for only some rows; it gives once, few, many or a size class.

>TRBD1|15|TRBV6-5|TRBJ2-1|.
TGTGCCAGCAGCCAAGACAGGGGTAATGTCAATGAGCAGTTCTTC
CASSQDRGNVNEQFF
>TRBD1|14|TRBV5-4|TRBJ1-2|few
TGTGCCAGCAGCTTGGGGGGACAGTTAGGCGGCTACACCTTC
CASSLGGQLGGYTF
>.|15|TRBV28|TRBJ2-7|.
TGTGCCAGCAGTCCGCGCTCCGGGGTATTGTACGAGCAGTACTTC
CASSPRSGVLYEQYF
>.|16|TRBV7-8|TRBJ1-1|.
TGTGCCAGCAGCCCACGATGGTCAGGGGATTTGACTGAAGCTTTCTTT
CASSPRWSGDLTEAFF
>.|13|TRBV27|TRBJ1-2|.
TGTGCCAGCAGTTCCTCCAGGGGCCGAGGCTACACCTTC
CASSSSRGRGYTF
>TRBD1|17|TRBV7-2|TRBJ1-6|.
TGTGCCAGCAGGGGGGGACAGGGGAGCTCCTATAATTCACCCCTCCACTTT
CASRGGQGSSYNSPLHF
>.|13|TRBV6-6|TRBJ1-2|.
TGTGCCAGCAGCCGCGGGGAAAACTATGGCTACACCTTC
CASSRGENYGYTF
>.|14|TRBV19|TRBJ1-4|.
TGTGCCAGTATGCTTGCGGGGACGCGGGAAAAACTGTTTTTT
CASMLAGTREKLFF
>.|12|TRBV6-1|TRBJ1-2|few
TGTGCCAGCAGAGACTTAGGTTCTGGCTACACCTTC
CASRDLGSGYTF
>.|14|TRBV6-5|TRBJ1-1|.
TGTGCCACCAGAGGGGATGTGATGAACACTGAAGCTTTCTTT
CATRGDVMNTEAFF
>.|15|TRBV7-9|TRBJ2-2|.
TGTGCCAGCAGTCCCTCCCCCCCGAACACCGGGGAGCTGTTTTTT
CASSPSPPNTGELFF
>.|13|TRBV5-1|TRBJ1-2|.
TGCGCCAGCGGTGCGGACTCAAACTATGGCTACACCTTC
CASGADSNYGYTF
>TRBD1|16|TRBV7-2|TRBJ1-1|.
TGTGCCAGCCGGTCCCGACAGGGGGTCGGGAACACTGAAGCTTTCTTT
CASRSRQGVGNTEAFF
>.|15|TRBV6-1|TRBJ2-5|once
TGTGCCAGCAGTGAAGAGGGCAGCCTTCCCGGGGTCCAGTACTTC
CASSEEGSLPGVQYF
>TRBD2|16|TRBV5-1|TRBJ2-1|.
TGCGCCAGCAGCCCGGGACTAGCGGGGGGGTTAAATGAGCAGTTCTTC
CASSPGLAGGLNEQFF
>.|13|TRBV29-1|TRBJ1-2|.
TGCAGCGTTGAACCAGGTCTCAACTATGGCTACACCTTC
CSVEPGLNYGYTF
>.|16|TRBV9|TRBJ1-4|.
TGTGCCAGCAGCGTAGGGGCCACAGGGCGTAATGAAAAACTGTTTTTT
CASSVGATGRNEKLFF
>.|17|TRBV12-5|TRBJ2-3|.
TGTGCTAGTGGTTTGGTACTCGGGAGGGGGCGCACAGATACGCAGTATTTT
CASGLVLGRGRTDTQYF
>.|15|TRBV11-2|TRBJ1-5|.
TGTGCCAGCAGCTCCGGGTTTGATAGCAATCAGCCCCAGCATTTT
CASSSGFDSNQPQHF
>.|15|TRBV6-5|TRBJ2-7|.
TGTGCCAGCAGTTACCCCGGAACAGGGACCGACGAGCAGTACTTC
CASSYPGTGTDEQYF
>TRBD1|14|TRBV5-4|TRBJ1-6|few
TGTGCCAGCAGCTTCGGGACAGGGTGGTCACCCCTCCACTTT
CASSFGTGWSPLHF
>.|16|TRBV14|TRBJ2-3|.
TGTGCCAGCAGCCAAAGACAGAAGTCTAGCACAGATACGCAGTATTTT
CASSQRQKSSTDTQYF